Sequencing of this TCR beta chain was carried out in a study of breast tumors, draining lymph nodes, adjacent tissues. Study-wide findings and caveats: Luminal-like breast cancer showed significantly greater tumor-nontumor repertoire similarity than basal-like breast cancer did. Most tumor T cells seemingly derive from lymph node, then expand in tumor. That most tumor T cells come from lymph nodes remained unproven. Tumors had less TCR diversity than lymph nodes, more than nontumor tissue.

Axillary draining lymph nodes of breast cancer patients supplied the node samples. This clonotype was detected only once. Antigen specificity is unknown. MiXCR, run by TCRdb on the multiplex PCR reads, gives a single entry per CDR3 protein. The table includes under 150,000 distinct CDR3 sequences, approximately 20% detected once. Sample: axillary lymph node tissue. The source is a female donor with breast cancer. Some clones in this sample may be carry-over from other donors' samples.

CDR3 DNA: TGTGCCAGCAGCCAGGGCAGGGACACCGGGGAGCTGTTTTTT. Encoded protein: CASSQGRDTGELFF. The V and J genes are TRBV7-7 and TRBJ2-2; the D gene is possibly TRBD1 (5 bases). The V and J ends lost 5 bases and 3 bases respectively, with 10 bases between them. The CDR3 covers 14 residues. CDR1 SSHAT and CDR2 FNYEAQ come from the germline V gene (reference sequence).